This entry describes one TCR beta chain. Its antigen is unidentified. Amplification yielded TCR beta CDR3 regions, with RNA transcripts as the source. TCR CDR3 regions were first amplified by RT-PCR with HTBI primers. TCRdb re-analysed the multiplex PCR reads in MiXCR, keeping a single row per CDR3 protein. The table has around 420,000 distinct CDR3 sequences, approximately 15% seen once. Looked up from germline, CDR1 is DFQATT and CDR2 is SNEGSKA (reference sequence). The CDR3 has 13 amino acids. V lost 6 bases to trimming and J lost 0 bases, with 10 bases between them. The data stem from a study of T cells in Graves' hyperthyroidism and ophthalmopathy. Patients were aged 18 to 65, had disease duration under 2 months, and had newly diagnosed hyperthyroidism. Based on clinical symptoms, serum thyroxine and TRAb, thyroid ultrasound and orbital computed tomography, diagnoses were reached. Study-level findings and limits: The model's output predicted ophthalmopathy at a median of roughly 6.9 months prior to onset.

Sequencing used blood. The sequence was obtained from a woman under 30 with Graves' hyperthyroidism. The chain joins TRBV20-1 to TRBJ2-3; D perhaps matches TRBD1 (6 bases). The chain's CDR3 is CSAPRGSTDTQYF. As DNA, the CDR3 is TGCAGTGCCCCCAGGGGTAGCACAGATACGCAGTATTTT.